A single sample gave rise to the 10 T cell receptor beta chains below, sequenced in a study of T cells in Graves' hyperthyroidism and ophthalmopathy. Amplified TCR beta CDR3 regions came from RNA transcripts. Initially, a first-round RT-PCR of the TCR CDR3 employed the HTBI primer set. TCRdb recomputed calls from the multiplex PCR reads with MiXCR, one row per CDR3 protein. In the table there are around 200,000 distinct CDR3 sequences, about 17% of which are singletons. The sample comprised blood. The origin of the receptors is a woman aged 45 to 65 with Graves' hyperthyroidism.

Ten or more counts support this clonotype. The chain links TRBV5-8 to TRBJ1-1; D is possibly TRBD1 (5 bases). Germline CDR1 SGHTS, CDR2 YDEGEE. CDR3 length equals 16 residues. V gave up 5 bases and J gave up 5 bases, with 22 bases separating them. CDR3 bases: TGTGCCAGCAGACCGAGGATGACAGTCGTTGGAACTGAAGCTTTCTTT. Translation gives CASRPRMTVVGTEAFF.

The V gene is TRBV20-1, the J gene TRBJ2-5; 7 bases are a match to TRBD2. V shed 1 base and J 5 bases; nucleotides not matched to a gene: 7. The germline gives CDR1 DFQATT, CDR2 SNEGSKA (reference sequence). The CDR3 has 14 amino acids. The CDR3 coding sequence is TGCAGTGCTAGAGGTTTGGGAGGGGAGGAGACCCAGTACTTC. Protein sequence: CSARGLGGEETQYF.

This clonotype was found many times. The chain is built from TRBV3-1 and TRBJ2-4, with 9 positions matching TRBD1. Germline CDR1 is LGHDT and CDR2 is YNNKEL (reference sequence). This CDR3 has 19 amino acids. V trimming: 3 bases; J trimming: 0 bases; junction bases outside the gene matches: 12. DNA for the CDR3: TGTGCCAGCAGCCAGGTCGGGAGCGGGACAGGGAGAGCCAAAAACATTCAGTACTTC. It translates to CASSQVGSGTGRAKNIQYF.

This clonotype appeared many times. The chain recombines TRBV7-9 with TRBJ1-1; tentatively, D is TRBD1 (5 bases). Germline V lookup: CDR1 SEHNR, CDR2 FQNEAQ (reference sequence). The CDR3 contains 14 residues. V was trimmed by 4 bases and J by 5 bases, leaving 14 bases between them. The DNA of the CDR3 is TGTGCCAGCAGCTCCCGGGGGAAGGGGACTGAAGCTTTCTTT. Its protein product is CASSSRGKGTEAFF.

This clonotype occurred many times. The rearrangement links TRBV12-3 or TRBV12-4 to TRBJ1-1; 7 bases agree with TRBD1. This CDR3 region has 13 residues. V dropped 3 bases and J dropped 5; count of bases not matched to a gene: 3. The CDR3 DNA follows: TGTGCCAGCAGTTTCCCAGGGGGGACTGAAGCTTTCTTT. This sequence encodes CASSFPGGTEAFF.

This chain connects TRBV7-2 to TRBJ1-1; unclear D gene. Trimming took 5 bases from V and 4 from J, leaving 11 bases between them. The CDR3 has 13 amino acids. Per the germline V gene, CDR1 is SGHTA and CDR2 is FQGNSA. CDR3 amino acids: CASSTTPTTEAFF. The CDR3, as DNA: TGTGCCAGCAGCACGACTCCCACCACTGAAGCTTTCTTT.

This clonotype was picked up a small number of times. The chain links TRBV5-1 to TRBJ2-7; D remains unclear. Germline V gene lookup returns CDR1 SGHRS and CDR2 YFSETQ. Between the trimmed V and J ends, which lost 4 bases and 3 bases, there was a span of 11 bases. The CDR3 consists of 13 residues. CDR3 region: CASSIQANYEQYF. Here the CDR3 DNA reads TGCGCCAGCAGCATCCAGGCCAACTACGAGCAGTACTTC.

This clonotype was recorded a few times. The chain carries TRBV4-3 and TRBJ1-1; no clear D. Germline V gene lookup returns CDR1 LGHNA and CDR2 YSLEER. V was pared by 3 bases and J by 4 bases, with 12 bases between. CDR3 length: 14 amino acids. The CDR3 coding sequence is TGCGCCAGCAGCCAGGCAGGTATGGGCACTGAAGCTTTCTTT. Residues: CASSQAGMGTEAFF.

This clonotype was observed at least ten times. CDR3 sequence reads: CASSPGSPGLIGELFF. The CDR3 DNA reads as TGTGCCAGCAGCCCCGGCAGCCCAGGGCTGATCGGGGAGCTGTTTTTT. The chain has TRBV9 and TRBJ2-2; D may be TRBD1 (5 bases). Trimming removed 4 bases at V and 7 bases at J, with 20 bases between. The CDR3 is made up of 16 amino acids. Germline assignment: CDR1 SGDLS and CDR2 YYNGEE.

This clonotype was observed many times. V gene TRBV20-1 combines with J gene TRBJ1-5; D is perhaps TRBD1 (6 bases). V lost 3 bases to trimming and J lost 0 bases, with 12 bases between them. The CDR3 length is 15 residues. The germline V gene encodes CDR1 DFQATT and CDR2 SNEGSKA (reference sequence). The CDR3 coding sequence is TGCAGTGCTAGGTTGGGGGCGAATAGCAATCAGCCCCAGCATTTT. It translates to CSARLGANSNQPQHF.